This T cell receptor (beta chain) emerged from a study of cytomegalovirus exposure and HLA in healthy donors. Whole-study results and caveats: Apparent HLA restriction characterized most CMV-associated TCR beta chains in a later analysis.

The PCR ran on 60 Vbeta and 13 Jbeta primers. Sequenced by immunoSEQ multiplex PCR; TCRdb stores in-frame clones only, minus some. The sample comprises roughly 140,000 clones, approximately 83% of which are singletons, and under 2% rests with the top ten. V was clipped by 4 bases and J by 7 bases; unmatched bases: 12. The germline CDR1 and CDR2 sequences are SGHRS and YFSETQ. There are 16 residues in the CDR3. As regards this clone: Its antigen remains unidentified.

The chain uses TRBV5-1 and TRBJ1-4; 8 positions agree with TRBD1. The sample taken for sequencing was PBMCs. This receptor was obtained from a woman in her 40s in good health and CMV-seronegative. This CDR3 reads CASSTGQGTNSEKLFF. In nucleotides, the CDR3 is TGCGCCAGCAGCACCGGACAGGGCACTAATTCTGAAAAACTGTTTTTT.